This T cell receptor (beta chain) comes out of a study of blood T cell repertoires in COVID-19. Overall study: Acute-phase and convalescent COVID-19 samples originated in the United States, Italy and Spain. T cells, B-cell-depleted T cells, or PBMCs provided the cDNA or gDNA that served as material.

Trimming took 0 bases from V and 6 from J, leaving 17 bases between them. The germline V gene encodes CDR1 ENHRY and CDR2 SYGVKD. The CDR3 sequence is 16 residues long. Source study methods: By means of reference gene primer amplification, nucleated cell counts were estimated. Here immunoSEQ multiplex PCR was the method, and the copy in TCRdb shows in-frame clones only, minus some. The V and J calls and clone size were taken over from that table, and D and trimming were inferred from the DNA. This table holds some 160,000 clones, 86% found once. The material sequenced was peripheral blood. The V call is TRBV10-3, the J call TRBJ1-2; possibly TRBD1 for D (6 bases). The source of this sequence is a woman aged 70 to 79 with acute or convalescent COVID-19. CDR3 sequence (DNA): TGTGCCATCAGTGAGTCGGGGGGGCGGCAGCGGGATGGCTACACCTTC. It specifies CAISESGGRQRDGYTF.